This record concerns one T cell receptor beta chain sequence. Its antigen is as yet unknown. The output of every sequencing run, over 170 million TCR-beta sequences, came from 15-18 subjects. MiXCR, run by TCRdb on the 5' RACE reads, gives a single entry per CDR3 protein. The repertoire consists of about 53,000 distinct CDR3 sequences, with roughly 8.3% occurring once and the leading ten covering 1.5% to 2%. The sample is drawn from a study of neurological immune-mediated disorders. This sample's time point: longitudinal time-point 3. PBMCs numbering 2 million and stored at -80 C yielded the unsorted libraries. General study points: TCR-beta repertoires seemed private in all groups, with no expanded CDR3 amino acid sequences shared.

CDR3 length equals 15 residues. V lost 4 bases, J lost 2 bases, and 6 bases stayed unmatched. Germline V gives CDR1 SGDLS, CDR2 YYNGEE. The chain links TRBV9 to TRBJ2-1; 7 bases are a match to TRBD2. Sequencing used PBMCs. The clonotype was recovered from a woman between 35 and 50 years old in good health. The CDR3 nucleotides read TGTGCCAGCAGCCTGGGGGGGGAACCCTACAATGAGCAGTTCTTC. Translating gives CASSLGGEPYNEQFF. Using reference TRBV9 and TRBJ2-1 for the parts outside the CDR3, the full variable domain is DSGVTQTPKHLITATGQRVTLRCSPRSGDLSVYWYQQSLDQGLQFLIQYYNGEERAKGNILERFSAQQFPDLHSELNLSSLELGDSALYFCASSLGGEPYNEQFFGPGTRLTVL.